This T cell receptor (beta chain) was captured in a study of blood T cell repertoires in COVID-19. About the research overall: Donors in the United States, Italy and Spain gave samples during acute or convalescent COVID-19.

The CDR3 consists of 16 residues. V was pared by 4 bases and J by 2 bases, with 15 bases between. Germline lookup yields CDR1 MNHEY and CDR2 SVGEGT. This clone is a singleton in its sample. The data were produced by immunoSEQ multiplex PCR, yet TCRdb's version contains in-frame clones alone and is incomplete. The table shows about 160,000 clones, with about 90% occurring only once. The sequenced sample was peripheral blood. This clonotype was obtained from a man younger than 45 with COVID-19, enrolled during active disease. The chain has TRBV6-2 or TRBV6-3 and TRBJ1-5; a possible D gene is TRBD1 (6 bases). CDR3 region: CASSSTGPDGNQPQHF. For the CDR3, the DNA is TGTGCCAGCAGTTCTACAGGGCCCGACGGCAATCAGCCCCAGCATTTT.